What follows describes a single T cell receptor (beta chain). The antigen is unknown. This sample was taken from a study of cytomegalovirus exposure and HLA in healthy donors. Findings of the study overall: Some public TCRs appeared in many individuals, while most sequences were rare. In vitro checks showed that a few CMV-associated chains really do target CMV antigens. The study designated 150 to 200 TCR beta chains cytomegalovirus-associated. A subsequent analysis found that TCR clusters from the first cohort also tended to co-occur in the approximately 130 validation repertoires, with less than 95% of cluster scores above 0.

Data came from immunoSEQ multiplex PCR; TCRdb stores just in-frame clones and leaves some out. This sample has 55,000 to 75,000 clones, with 85% to 95% found just once. Germline V gives CDR1 SGHAT, CDR2 FQNNGV. The CDR3 is made up of 16 amino acids. V gave up 4 bases and J gave up 5 bases, with 18 bases separating them. This clonotype originated in a woman aged 18-29 years in good health and CMV-seropositive. The sequenced sample consisted of PBMCs. The J gene is TRBJ1-5, the V gene TRBV11-2; D not resolved. CDR3 coding DNA: TGTGCCAGCAGCTCCCGAACCGACAAACCCCATCAGCCCCAGCATTTT. Translated, it gives CASSSRTDKPHQPQHF.